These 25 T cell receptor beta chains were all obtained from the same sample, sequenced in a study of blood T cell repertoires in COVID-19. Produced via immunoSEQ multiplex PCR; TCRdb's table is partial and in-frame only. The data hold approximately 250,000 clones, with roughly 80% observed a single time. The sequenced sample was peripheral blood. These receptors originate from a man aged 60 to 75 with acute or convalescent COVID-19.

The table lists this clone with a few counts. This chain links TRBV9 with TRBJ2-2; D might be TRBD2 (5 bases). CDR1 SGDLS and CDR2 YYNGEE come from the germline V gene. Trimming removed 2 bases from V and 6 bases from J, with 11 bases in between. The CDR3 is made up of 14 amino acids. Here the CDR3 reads CASSVVAGAGELFF. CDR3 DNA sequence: TGTGCCAGCAGCGTCGTCGCGGGTGCCGGGGAGCTGTTTTTT.

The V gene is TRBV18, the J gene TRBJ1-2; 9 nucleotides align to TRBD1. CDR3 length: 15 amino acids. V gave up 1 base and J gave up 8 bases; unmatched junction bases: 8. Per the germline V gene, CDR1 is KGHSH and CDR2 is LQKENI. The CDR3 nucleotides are TGTGCCAGCTCACCACGGGACAGGGCCCCCCTAGGCTACACCTTC. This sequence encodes CASSPRDRAPLGYTF.

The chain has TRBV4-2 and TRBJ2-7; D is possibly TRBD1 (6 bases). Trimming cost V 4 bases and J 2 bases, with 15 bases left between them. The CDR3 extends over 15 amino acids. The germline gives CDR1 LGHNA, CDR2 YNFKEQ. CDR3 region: CASSPQTGTPYEQYF. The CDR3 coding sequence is TGTGCCAGCAGCCCCCAGACAGGAACCCCCTACGAGCAGTACTTC.

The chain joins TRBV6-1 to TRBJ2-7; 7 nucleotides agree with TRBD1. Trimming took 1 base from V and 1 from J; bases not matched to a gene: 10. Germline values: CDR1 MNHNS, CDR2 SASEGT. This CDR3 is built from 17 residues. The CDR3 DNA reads TGTGCCAGCAGTGAAGTACTACCGGGACAGACGTCCTACGAGCAGTACTTC. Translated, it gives CASSEVLPGQTSYEQYF.

Here the CDR3 reads CASSFGGLAGSRELFF. The CDR3 DNA sequence: TGTGCCAGCAGCTTCGGAGGACTAGCGGGAAGCCGGGAGCTGTTTTTT. The V gene is TRBV5-4, the J gene TRBJ2-2, with 12 bases fitting TRBD2. This CDR3 comprises 16 residues. Per germline, CDR1 SGHNT and CDR2 YYREEE (reference sequence). V dropped 2 bases and J dropped 9; count of bases not matched to a gene: 8.

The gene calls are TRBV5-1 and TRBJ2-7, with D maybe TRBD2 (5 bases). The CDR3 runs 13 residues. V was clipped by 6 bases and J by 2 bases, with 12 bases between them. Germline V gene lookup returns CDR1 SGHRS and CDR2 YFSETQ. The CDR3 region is CASNSGSTYEQYF. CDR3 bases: TGCGCCAGCAACAGCGGCAGTACCTACGAGCAGTACTTC.

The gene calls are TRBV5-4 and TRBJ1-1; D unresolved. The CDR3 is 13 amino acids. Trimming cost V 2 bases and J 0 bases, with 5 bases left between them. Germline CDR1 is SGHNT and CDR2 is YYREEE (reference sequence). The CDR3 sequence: CASSFNVNTEAFF. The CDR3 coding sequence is TGTGCCAGCAGCTTCAATGTGAACACTGAAGCTTTCTTT.

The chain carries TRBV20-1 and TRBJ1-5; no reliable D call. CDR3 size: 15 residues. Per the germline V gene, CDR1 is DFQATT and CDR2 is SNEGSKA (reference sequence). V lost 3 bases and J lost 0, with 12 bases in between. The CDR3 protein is CSASPPGYSNQPQHF. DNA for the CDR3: TGCAGTGCTAGTCCTCCGGGGTATAGCAATCAGCCCCAGCATTTT.

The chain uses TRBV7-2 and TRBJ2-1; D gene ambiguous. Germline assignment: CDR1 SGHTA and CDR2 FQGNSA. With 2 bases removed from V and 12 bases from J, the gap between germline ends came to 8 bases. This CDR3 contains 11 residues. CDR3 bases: TGTGCCAGCAGCTTAACTACCCGGCAGTTCTTC. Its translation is CASSLTTRQFF. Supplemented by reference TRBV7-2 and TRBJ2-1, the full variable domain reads GAGVSQSPSNKVTEKGKDVELRCDPISGHTALYWYRQSLGQGLEFLIYFQGNSAPDKSGLPSDRFSAERTGGSVSTLTIQRTQQEDSAVYLCASSLTTRQFFGPGTRLTVL.

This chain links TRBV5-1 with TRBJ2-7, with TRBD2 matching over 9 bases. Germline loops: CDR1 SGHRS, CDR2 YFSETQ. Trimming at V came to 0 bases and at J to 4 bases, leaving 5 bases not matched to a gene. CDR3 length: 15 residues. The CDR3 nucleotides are TGCGCCAGCAGCTTGGCTCTAGCGGGAACGTACGAGCAGTACTTC. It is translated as CASSLALAGTYEQYF.

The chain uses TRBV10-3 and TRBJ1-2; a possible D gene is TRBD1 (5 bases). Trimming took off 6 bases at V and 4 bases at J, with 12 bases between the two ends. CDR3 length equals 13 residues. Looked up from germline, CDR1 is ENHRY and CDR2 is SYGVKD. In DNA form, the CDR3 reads TGTGCCATCAGGGACACCGCGGTCTATGGCTACACCTTC. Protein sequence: CAIRDTAVYGYTF.

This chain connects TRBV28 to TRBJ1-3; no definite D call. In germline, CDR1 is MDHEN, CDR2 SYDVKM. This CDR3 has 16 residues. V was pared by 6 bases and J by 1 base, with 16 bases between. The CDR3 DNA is TGTGCCAGCAGACCGACGCCGGGAACGTCTGGAAACACCATATATTTT. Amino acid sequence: CASRPTPGTSGNTIYF.

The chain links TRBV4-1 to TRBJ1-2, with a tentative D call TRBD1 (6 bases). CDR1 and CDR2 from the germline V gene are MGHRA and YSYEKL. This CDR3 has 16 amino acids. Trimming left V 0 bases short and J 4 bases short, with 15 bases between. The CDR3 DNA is TGCGCCAGCAGCCAAGAATGGGGGCCAGGGGTCTATGGCTACACCTTC. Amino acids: CASSQEWGPGVYGYTF.

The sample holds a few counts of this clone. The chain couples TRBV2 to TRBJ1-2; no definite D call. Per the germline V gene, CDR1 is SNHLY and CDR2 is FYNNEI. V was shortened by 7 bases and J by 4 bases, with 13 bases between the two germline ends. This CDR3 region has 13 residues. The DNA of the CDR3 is TGTGCCAGCACCGACGGGATTTCCTATGGCTACACCTTC. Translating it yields CASTDGISYGYTF.

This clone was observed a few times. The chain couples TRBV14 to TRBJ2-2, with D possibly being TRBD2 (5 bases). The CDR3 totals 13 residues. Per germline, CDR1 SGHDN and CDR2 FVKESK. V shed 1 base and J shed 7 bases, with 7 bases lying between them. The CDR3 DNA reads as TGTGCCAGCAGCCAAGGGGAGAACGGGGAGCTGTTTTTT. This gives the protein CASSQGENGELFF. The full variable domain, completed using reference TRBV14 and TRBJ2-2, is EAGVTQFPSHSVIEKGQTVTLRCDPISGHDNLYWYRRVMGKEIKFLLHFVKESKQDESGMPNNRFLAERTGGTYSTLKVQPAELEDSGVYFCASSQGENGELFFGEGSRLTVL.

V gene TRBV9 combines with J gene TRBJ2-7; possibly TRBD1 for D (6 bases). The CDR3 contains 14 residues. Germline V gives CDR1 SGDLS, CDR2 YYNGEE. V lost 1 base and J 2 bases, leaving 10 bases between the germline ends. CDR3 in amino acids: CASSVRQEPYEQYF. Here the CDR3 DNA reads TGTGCCAGCAGCGTACGACAGGAACCCTACGAGCAGTACTTC.

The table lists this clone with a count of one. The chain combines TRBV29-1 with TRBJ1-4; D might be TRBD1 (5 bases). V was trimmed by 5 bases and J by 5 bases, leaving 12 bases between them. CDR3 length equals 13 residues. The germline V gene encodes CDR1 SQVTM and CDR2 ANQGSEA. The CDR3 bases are TGCAGCGTTAGTGGCGGGGGGAATGAAAAACTGTTTTTT. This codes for CSVSGGGNEKLFF. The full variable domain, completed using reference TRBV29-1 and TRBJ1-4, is SAVISQKPSRDICQRGTSLTIQCQVDSQVTMMFWYRQQPGQSLTLIATANQGSEATYESGFVIDKFPISRPNLTFSTLTVSNMSPEDSSIYLCSVSGGGNEKLFFGSGTQLSVL.

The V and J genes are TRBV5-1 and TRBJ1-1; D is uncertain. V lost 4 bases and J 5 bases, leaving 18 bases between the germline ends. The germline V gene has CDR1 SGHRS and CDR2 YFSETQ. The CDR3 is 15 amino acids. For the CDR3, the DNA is TGCGCCAGCAGCCACGAATCGCCTGCGGTAACTGAAGCTTTCTTT. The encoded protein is CASSHESPAVTEAFF.

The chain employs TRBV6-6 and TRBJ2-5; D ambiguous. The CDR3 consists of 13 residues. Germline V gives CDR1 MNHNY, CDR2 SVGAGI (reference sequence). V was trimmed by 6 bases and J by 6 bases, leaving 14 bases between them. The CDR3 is CASRGPTEKTQYF. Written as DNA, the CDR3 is TGTGCCAGCAGGGGCCCAACGGAAAAGACCCAGTACTTC.

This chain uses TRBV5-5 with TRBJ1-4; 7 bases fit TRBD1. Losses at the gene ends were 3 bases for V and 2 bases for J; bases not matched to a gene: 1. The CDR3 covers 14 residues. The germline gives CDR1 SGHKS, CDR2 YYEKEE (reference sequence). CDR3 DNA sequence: TGTGCCAGCAGCTCGACAGGGACTAATGAAAAACTGTTTTTT. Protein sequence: CASSSTGTNEKLFF.

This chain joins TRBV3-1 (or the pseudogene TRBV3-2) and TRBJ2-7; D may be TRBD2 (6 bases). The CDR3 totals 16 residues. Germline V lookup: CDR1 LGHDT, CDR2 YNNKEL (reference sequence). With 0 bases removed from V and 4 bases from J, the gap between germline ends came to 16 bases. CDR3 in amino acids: CASSQEGGSGVYEQYF. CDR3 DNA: TGTGCCAGCAGCCAAGAGGGCGGTAGCGGTGTATACGAGCAGTACTTC.

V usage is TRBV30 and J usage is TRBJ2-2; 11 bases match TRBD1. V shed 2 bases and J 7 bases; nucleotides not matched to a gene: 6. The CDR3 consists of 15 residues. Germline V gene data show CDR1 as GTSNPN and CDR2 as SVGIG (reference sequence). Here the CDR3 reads CAWSSGQGAVGELFF. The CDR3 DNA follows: TGTGCCTGGAGTTCCGGACAGGGGGCGGTCGGGGAGCTGTTTTTT. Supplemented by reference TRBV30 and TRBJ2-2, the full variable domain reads SQTIHQWPATLVQPVGSPLSLECTVEGTSNPNLYWYRQAAGRGLQLLFYSVGIGQISSEVPQNLSASRPQDRQFILSSKKLLLSDSGFYLCAWSSGQGAVGELFFGEGSRLTVL.

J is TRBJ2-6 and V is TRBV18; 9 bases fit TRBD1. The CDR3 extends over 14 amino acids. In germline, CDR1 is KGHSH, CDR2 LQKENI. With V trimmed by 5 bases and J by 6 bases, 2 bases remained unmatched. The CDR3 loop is CASSSQGAANVLTF. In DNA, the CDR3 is TGTGCCAGCTCATCACAGGGGGCGGCCAACGTCCTGACTTTC.

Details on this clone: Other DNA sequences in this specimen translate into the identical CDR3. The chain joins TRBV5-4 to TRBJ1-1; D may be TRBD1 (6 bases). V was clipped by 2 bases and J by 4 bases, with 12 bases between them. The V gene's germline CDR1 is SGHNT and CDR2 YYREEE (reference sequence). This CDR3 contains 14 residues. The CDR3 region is CASSFGQGGTEAFF. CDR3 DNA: TGTGCCAGCAGCTTTGGCCAAGGGGGCACTGAAGCTTTCTTT.

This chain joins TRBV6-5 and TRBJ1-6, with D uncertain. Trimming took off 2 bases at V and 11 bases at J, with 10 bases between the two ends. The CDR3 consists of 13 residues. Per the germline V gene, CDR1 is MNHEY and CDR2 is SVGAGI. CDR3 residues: CASSYGLGAPLHF. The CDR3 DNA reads TGTGCCAGCAGTTACGGGCTCGGGGCACCCCTCCACTTT.